This TCR beta chain was sequenced during a study of regulatory and conventional T cells in RAG deficiency. Notes on the study in general: Shorter CDR3s in all patient subsets; >80% Treg-Tconv overlap in Omenn.

Remarks on this clone: Antigen specificity is unknown.

The table came from immunoSEQ multiplex PCR; TCRdb's copy has only in-frame clones and leaves some out. Here the sample spans about 9,100 clones, 90% to 95% being singletons. Genomic DNA came from blood conventional CD4+ T cells gated CD25-low CD127-high. The eight patients with RAG deficiency had SCID (one), Omenn syndrome (two), or CID/atypical SCID (five). The receptor was isolated from a human donor with RAG deficiency presenting as severe combined immunodeficiency. Sequenced input: CD4+ effector T cells sorted from blood.

CDR3 sequence reads: CASSQGYSYEQYF. The CDR3 nucleotides are TGCGCCAGCAGCCAAGGATACAGCTACGAGCAGTACTTC. V gene TRBV4-3 combines with J gene TRBJ2-7; D is undetermined. Germline CDR1 LGHNA, CDR2 YSLEER. V lost 1 base and J 3 bases, leaving 7 bases between the germline ends. The CDR3 covers 13 residues.